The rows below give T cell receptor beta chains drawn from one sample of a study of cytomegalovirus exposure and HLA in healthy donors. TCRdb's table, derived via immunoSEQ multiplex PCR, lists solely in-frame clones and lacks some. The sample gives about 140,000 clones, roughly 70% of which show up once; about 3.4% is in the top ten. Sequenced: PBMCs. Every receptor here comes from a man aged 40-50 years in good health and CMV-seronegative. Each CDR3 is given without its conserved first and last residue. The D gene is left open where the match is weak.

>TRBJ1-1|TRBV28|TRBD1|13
ASIGSGQGNTEAF
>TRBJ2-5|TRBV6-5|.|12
ASSYGLHQETQY
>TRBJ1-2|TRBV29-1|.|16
SVDKYHRVGGKNYGYT
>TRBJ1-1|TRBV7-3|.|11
ASSSEEDTEAF
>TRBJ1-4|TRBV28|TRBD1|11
ASSPGGPTLLF
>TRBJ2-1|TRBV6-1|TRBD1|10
ASSGGQGAGF
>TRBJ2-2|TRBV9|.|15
ASSVVADRSNTGELF
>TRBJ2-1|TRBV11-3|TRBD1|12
ASSSYTGGNEQF
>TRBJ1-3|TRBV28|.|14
ASSPAGSPAGNTIY
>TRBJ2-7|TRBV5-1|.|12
ASSLIAVDYEQY
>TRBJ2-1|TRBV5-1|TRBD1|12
ASSLLGQGGEQF
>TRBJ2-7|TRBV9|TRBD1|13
ASSVGQGVSYEQY
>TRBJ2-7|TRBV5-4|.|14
ASSPGGIGGSIEQY
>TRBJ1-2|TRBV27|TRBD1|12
ASSPQDRGHGYT
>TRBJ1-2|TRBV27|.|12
ASRFQGSNYGYT
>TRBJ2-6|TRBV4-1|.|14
ASSISGNSGANVLT
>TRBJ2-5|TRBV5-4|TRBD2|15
ASSLGASGTDQETQY
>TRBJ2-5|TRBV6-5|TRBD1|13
ASSYKTGDLETQY
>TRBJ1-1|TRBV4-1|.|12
ASSQTGLNTEAF
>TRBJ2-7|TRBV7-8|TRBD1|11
ASTQTGFNEQY
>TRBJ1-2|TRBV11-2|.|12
ASSLAGGIYGYT
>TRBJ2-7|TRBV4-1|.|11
ASSQANFYEQY
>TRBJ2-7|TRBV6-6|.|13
ASSYGPGDVYEQY
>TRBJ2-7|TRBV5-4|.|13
ASSLAVSGPYEQY
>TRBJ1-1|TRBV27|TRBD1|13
ASSSRQGLNTEAF
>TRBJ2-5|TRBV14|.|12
ASSPRLAQETQY
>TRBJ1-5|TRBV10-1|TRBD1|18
ASSEFGQGDSRASNQPQH
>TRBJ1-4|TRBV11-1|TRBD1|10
ASSHLGTGVQ
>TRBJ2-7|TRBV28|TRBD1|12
ASRSQGQSGEQY
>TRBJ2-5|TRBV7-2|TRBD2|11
ATQAGGEETQY
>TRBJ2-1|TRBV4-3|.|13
ASSQDRQDFNEQF
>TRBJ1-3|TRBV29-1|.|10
SGTGTGNTIY
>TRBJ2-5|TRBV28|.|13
ASSPGGATQETQY
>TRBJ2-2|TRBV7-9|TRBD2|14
ASSLVSGGTIGELF
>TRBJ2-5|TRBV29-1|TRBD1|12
SVEQGAYQETQY
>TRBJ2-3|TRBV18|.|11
ASSPGGADTQY
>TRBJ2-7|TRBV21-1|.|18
ASSTSRKRLAGAGRGEQY
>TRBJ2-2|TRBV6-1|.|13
ASMRVGAYTGELF
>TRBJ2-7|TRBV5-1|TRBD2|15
ASSPGTSGVSSYEQY
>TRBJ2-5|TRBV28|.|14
ASTDFATGSQETQY
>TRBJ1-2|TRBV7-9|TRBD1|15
ASSSGIGRTGLYGYT
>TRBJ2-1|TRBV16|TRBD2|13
ASSQGLAGHQRQF
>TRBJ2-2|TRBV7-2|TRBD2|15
ASSLSPGGIGTGELF
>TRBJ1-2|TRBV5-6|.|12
ASSLLVPIYGYT
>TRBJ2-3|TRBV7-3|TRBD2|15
ASRKGLAGAGTDTQY
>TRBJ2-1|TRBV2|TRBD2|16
ASSDDLKTSGINNEQF
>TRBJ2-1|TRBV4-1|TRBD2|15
ASSQPGGTTSYNEQF
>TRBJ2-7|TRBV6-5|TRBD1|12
ASSYSQGAYEQY
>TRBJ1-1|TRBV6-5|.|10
ASSHRNTEAF
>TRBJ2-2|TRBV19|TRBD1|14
ASKRTGVFGTGELF
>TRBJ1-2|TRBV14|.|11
ASSQSGAGGYT
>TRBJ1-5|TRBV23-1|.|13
ASSPAQAFNQPQH
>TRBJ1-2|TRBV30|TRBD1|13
AWRGSRGRFYGYT
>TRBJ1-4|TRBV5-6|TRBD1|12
ASSNGQGGEKLF
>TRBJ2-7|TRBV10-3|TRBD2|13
AISGGLAGYYEQY
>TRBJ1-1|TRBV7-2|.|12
ASSLGQANTEAF
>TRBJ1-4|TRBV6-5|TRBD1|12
ASSIDRVGEKLF
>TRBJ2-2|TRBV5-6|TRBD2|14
ASSLRTSGYTGELF
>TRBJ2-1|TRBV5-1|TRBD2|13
ASSLGAGGYNEQF